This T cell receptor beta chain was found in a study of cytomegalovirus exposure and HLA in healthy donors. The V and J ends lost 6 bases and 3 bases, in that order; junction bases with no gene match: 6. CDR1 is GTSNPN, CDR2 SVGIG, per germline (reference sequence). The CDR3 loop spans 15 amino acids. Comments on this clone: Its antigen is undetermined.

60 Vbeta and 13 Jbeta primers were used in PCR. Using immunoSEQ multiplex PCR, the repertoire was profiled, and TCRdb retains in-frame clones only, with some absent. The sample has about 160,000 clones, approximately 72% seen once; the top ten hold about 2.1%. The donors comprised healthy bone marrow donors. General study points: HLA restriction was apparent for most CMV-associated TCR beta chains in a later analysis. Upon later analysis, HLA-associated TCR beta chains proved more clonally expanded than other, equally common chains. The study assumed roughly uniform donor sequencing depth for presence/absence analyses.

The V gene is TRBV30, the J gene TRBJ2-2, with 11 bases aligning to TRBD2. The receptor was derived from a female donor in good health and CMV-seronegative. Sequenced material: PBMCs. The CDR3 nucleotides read TGTGCCTGCCAGACTAGCGGGGACTACACCGGGGAGCTGTTTTTT. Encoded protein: CACQTSGDYTGELFF.